This TCR beta chain is drawn from a study of CD8 T cells in ankylosing spondylitis. J lost 6 bases, V lost 8 bases, and 13 bases had no gene match. This CDR3 spans 16 amino acids. This clonotype has just a few counts. TCRdb reprocessed the 5' RACE reads with MiXCR, giving one entry per CDR3 protein. Here the sample spans 150,000 to 200,000 distinct CDR3 sequences, under 14% being singletons. This chain links TRBV12-3 or TRBV12-4 with TRBJ2-3; 11 bases align to TRBD2. This clonotype was obtained from a male donor with ankylosing spondylitis or in good health (not recorded which). The sample taken for sequencing was blood, either unsorted or a sorted T cell fraction (not recorded which). CDR3 amino acids: CASLSTSGGPGDTQYF. CDR3 in DNA: TGTGCCAGCCTCAGTACTAGCGGGGGCCCAGGGGATACGCAGTATTTT.